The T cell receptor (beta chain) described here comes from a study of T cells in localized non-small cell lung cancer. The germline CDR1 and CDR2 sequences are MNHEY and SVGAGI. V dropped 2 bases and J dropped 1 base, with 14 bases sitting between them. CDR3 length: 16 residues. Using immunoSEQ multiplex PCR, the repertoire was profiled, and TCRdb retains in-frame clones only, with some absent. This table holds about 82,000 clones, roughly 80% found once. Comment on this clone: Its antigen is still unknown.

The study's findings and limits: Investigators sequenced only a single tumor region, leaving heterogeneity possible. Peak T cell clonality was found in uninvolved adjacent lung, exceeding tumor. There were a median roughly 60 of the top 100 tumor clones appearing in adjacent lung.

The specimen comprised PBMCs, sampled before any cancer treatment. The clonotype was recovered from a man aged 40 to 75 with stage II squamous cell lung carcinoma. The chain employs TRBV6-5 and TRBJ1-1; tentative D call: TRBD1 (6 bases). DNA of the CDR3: TGTGCCAGCAGTTACGGGGGCGGGGCAGGGAACACTGAAGCTTTCTTT. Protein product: CASSYGGGAGNTEAFF.